The rows below give T cell receptor beta chains drawn from one sample of a study of blood T cell repertoires in COVID-19. TCRdb's copy holds only in-frame clones and misses some; the assay was immunoSEQ multiplex PCR. The sample carries a few hundred thousand clones, 85% to 90% recorded once. Sequenced material: peripheral blood. The receptors were sampled from a man in his sixties who had recovered from COVID-19. Each CDR3 is given with its conserved first and last residue. D genes are given only for firm matches. The listing skips clone size in some rows; elsewhere it reads once, few, many or a size class.

CDR3,DNA,size,D,V,J
CASRDSSYEQYF,TGTGCCAGCAGGGACAGCTCCTACGAGCAGTACTTC,-,-,TRBV12-3/TRBV12-4,TRBJ2-7
CATGGANEQFF,TGTGCCACCGGCGGGGCCAATGAGCAGTTCTTC,-,-,TRBV24-1,TRBJ2-1
CASSSGSTYEQYF,TGTGCCAGCTCTAGCGGGAGCACGTACGAGCAGTACTTC,-,TRBD2,TRBV6-5,TRBJ2-7
CATSGVLGGQTNTGELFF,TGTGCCACCAGTGGCGTTTTGGGGGGACAGACGAACACCGGGGAGCTGTTTTTT,-,-,TRBV24-1,TRBJ2-2
CASSLRTGENEQFF,TGTGCCAGCTCACTACGGACAGGGGAAAATGAGCAGTTCTTC,-,TRBD1,TRBV18,TRBJ2-1
CASSLDRSRAGGYEQYF,TGTGCCAGCAGCTTAGATCGTTCAAGGGCGGGCGGCTACGAGCAGTACTTC,-,-,TRBV11-2,TRBJ2-7
CASSAGTDYGYTF,TGCGCCAGCAGCGCAGGGACAGACTATGGCTACACCTTC,-,TRBD1,TRBV4-1,TRBJ1-2
CASNPFSGVMPYNEQFF,TGTGCCAGCAATCCGTTCTCAGGCGTTATGCCGTACAATGAGCAGTTCTTC,-,-,TRBV27,TRBJ2-1
CATKETSGDNEQFF,TGTGCCACCAAGGAGACTAGCGGAGACAATGAGCAGTTCTTC,-,TRBD2,TRBV24-1,TRBJ2-1
CASSPGTQAAFF,TGTGCCAGCAGCCCTGGTACTCAAGCGGCTTTCTTT,few,-,TRBV7-9,TRBJ1-1
CASSPDTSSYNEQFF,TGCGCCAGCAGTCCCGACACGAGCTCCTACAATGAGCAGTTCTTC,-,-,TRBV5-1,TRBJ2-1
CASSSSWGLLTQPQHF,TGTGCCAGCAGCTCCTCGTGGGGCCTGCTTACTCAGCCCCAGCATTTT,-,-,TRBV3-1/TRBV3-2,TRBJ1-5
CASSTVGQGRPYEQYF,TGTGCCAGCAGTACGGTGGGACAGGGGAGGCCCTACGAGCAGTACTTC,-,TRBD1,TRBV6-2/TRBV6-3,TRBJ2-7
CASRDRGQRNTIYF,TGTGCCAGCAGGGACAGGGGGCAGAGAAACACCATATATTTT,-,TRBD1,TRBV2,TRBJ1-3
CASSSGLLTEAFF,TGTGCCAGCAGCTCGGGACTGCTCACTGAAGCTTTCTTT,-,-,TRBV11-3,TRBJ1-1
CASSAGTVPATYEQYF,TGTGCCAGCAGTGCCGGGACAGTGCCTGCTACCTACGAGCAGTACTTC,-,TRBD1,TRBV6-1,TRBJ2-7
CASPRDRDFVGTDTQYF,TGTGCCAGCCCCCGGGACAGGGATTTTGTTGGGACAGATACGCAGTATTTT,-,TRBD1,TRBV28,TRBJ2-3
CASSLVQVFTGELFF,TGTGCCAGCAGCTTAGTCCAGGTTTTCACCGGGGAGCTGTTTTTT,-,-,TRBV11-2,TRBJ2-2
CASSVNGRGPGELFF,TGTGCCAGCAGCGTAAACGGGAGAGGTCCCGGGGAGCTGTTTTTT,few,-,TRBV9,TRBJ2-2
CASSQGGSANIQYF,TGTGCCAGCAGCCAAGGGGGCAGCGCAAACATTCAGTACTTC,-,-,TRBV14,TRBJ2-4
CASSSTGTGSGYTF,TGCGCCAGCAGCTCTACCGGGACAGGGTCTGGCTACACCTTC,-,TRBD1,TRBV5-1,TRBJ1-2
CASSRDTDSYEQYF,TGCGCCAGCAGTAGGGACACCGACTCCTACGAGCAGTACTTC,-,-,TRBV10-1,TRBJ2-7
CASSSGRNTIYF,TGTGCCAGCAGTTCAGGGCGCAACACCATATATTTT,once,-,TRBV28,TRBJ1-3
CASSSWSSYNEQFF,TGTGCCAGTAGTAGCTGGAGCTCCTACAATGAGCAGTTCTTC,-,-,TRBV19,TRBJ2-1